This TCR beta chain was profiled in a study of blood T cell repertoires in COVID-19. The wider study: The United States, Italy and Spain were the sources of the acute and convalescent COVID-19 samples.

V lost 2 bases, J lost 4 bases, and 11 bases lay in between. Per the germline V gene, CDR1 is SGHVS and CDR2 is FQNEAQ. The CDR3 has 14 residues. The repertoire was sequenced with immunoSEQ multiplex PCR; TCRdb's copy has only in-frame clones and lacks some. The sample has 270,000 or so clones; roughly 91% are singletons. The clonotype was recovered from a woman between 40 and 50 years old with acute COVID-19. The source material was PBMCs or T cells enriched from blood (not recorded which). This rearrangement joins TRBV7-8 to TRBJ1-2, with TRBD1 as a possible D gene (6 bases). CDR3 residues: CASSLSRQAYGYTF. CDR3 nucleotide sequence: TGTGCCAGCAGCTTATCCCGACAGGCCTATGGCTACACCTTC.